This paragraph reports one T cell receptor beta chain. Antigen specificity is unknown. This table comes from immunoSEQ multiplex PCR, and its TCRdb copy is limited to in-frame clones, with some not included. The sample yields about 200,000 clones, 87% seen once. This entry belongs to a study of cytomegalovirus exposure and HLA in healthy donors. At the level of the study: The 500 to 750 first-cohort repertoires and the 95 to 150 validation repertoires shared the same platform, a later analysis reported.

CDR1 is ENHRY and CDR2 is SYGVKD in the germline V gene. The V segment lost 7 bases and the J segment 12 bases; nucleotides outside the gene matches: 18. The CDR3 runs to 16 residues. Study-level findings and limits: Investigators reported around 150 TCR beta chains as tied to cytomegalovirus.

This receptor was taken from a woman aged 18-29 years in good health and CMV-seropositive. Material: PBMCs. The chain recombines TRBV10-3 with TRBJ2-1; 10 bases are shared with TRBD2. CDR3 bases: TGTGCCATCAAAGCAACAGCGGGAGGGCCCGGTTGGGGGCAGTTCTTC. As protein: CAIKATAGGPGWGQFF.